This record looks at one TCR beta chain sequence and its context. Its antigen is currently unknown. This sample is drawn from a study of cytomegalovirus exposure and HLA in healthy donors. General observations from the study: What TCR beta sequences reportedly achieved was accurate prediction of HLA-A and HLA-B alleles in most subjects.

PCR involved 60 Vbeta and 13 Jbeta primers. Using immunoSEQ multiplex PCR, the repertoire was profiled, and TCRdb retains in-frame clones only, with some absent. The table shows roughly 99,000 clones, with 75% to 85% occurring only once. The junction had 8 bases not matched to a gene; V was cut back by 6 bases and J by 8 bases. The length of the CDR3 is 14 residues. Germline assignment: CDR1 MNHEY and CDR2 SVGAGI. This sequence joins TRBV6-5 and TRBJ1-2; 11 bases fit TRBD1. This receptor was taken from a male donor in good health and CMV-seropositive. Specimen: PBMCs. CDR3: CASSRTGGAEGYTF. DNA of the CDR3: TGTGCCAGCAGCCGGACAGGGGGCGCGGAGGGCTACACCTTC.